This T cell receptor (beta chain) was documented in a study of T cell changes during pregnancy in multiple sclerosis. The CDR3 spans 14 residues. Germline V lookup: CDR1 LNHDA, CDR2 SQIVND (reference sequence). V lost 6 bases and J lost 2; bases outside the gene matches: 4. Here immunoSEQ multiplex PCR was the method, and the copy in TCRdb shows in-frame clones only, minus some. In the table there are more than 20,000 clones, over 85% of which are singletons. Sequences were derived from CD8+ T cells from peripheral blood mononuclear cells, sampled in the third trimester of pregnancy. The genes are TRBV19 and TRBJ2-3; 8 bases match TRBD1. The clonotype originates from a female donor in good health, enrolled as a control in a pregnancy study. CDR3 nucleotides: TGTGCCAGTAGAGTGGACAGGGACACAGATACGCAGTATTTT. Translated, it gives CASRVDRDTDTQYF.